These 2 T cell receptor beta chains originate from one sample sequenced in a study of blood T cell repertoires in COVID-19. Clones were read by immunoSEQ multiplex PCR, and TCRdb kept only the in-frame ones, dropping some. The table shows just over 650,000 clones, with around 90% occurring only once. Sequencing input: peripheral blood. The origin of the receptors is a woman aged 18-30 years with acute or convalescent COVID-19.

This chain connects TRBV4-1 to TRBJ2-5; D call uncertain. The V gene lost 2 bases and the J gene lost 0 bases, with 13 bases spanning the gap. The CDR3 has 16 residues. CDR1 is MGHRA, CDR2 YSYEKL, per germline. CDR3 DNA sequence: TGCGCCAGCAGCCAAAGGCCTCCGGGTGACCAAGAGACCCAGTACTTC. Translation: CASSQRPPGDQETQYF.

The chain combines TRBV6-5 with TRBJ1-4; 7 nucleotides line up with TRBD1. The germline gives CDR1 MNHEY, CDR2 SVGAGI. V dropped 5 bases and J dropped 8; count of bases not matched to a gene: 8. The CDR3 runs 14 residues. CDR3 sequence reads: CASSTRTGREKLFF. In DNA, the CDR3 is TGTGCCAGCAGTACCCGGACAGGTCGAGAAAAACTGTTTTTT.